Listed below are T cell receptor beta chains from one sample, sequenced in a study of blood T cell repertoires in COVID-19. Profiling relied on immunoSEQ multiplex PCR, and the TCRdb table lists in-frame clones only, not all of them. The sample contains about 200,000 clones, approximately 92% of which appear only once. Sequencing was carried out using PBMCs or T cells enriched from blood (not recorded which). The receptor source for this set is a woman aged 40 to 50 with acute COVID-19. Both conserved end residues are part of each CDR3. A D gene is named only where the DNA matches it firmly. Not every row has a clone size; where given, it reads once, few, many or a size class.

>TRBV27|NA|16|NA|TRBJ2-2
CASSLIVRTNTGELFF
TGTGCCAGCAGTTTAATAGTACGGACAAACACCGGGGAGCTGTTTTTT
>TRBV20-1|NA|13|few|TRBJ2-7
CSASRPRTYEQYF
TGCAGTGCTAGTAGACCGCGGACCTACGAGCAGTACTTC
>TRBV5-6|TRBD1|17|NA|TRBJ1-3
CASSLTQGAISGNTIYF
TGTGCCAGCAGCTTGACCCAGGGGGCCATCTCTGGAAACACCATATATTTT
>TRBV9|TRBD2|16|NA|TRBJ2-1
CASSAGLAGGSNEQFF
TGTGCCAGCAGCGCCGGACTAGCGGGGGGGTCAAATGAGCAGTTCTTC
>TRBV19|TRBD1|16|NA|TRBJ1-2
CASSHPVTGGAGGYTF
TGTGCCAGTAGTCACCCCGTCACAGGGGGCGCGGGTGGCTACACCTTC
>TRBV10-2|NA|13|NA|TRBJ1-3
CASRDNSGNTIYF
TGCGCCAGCAGGGACAACTCTGGAAACACCATATATTTT
>TRBV7-9|TRBD2|13|NA|TRBJ2-2
CASSRGVTGELFF
TGTGCCAGCAGCCGGGGGGTGACCGGGGAGCTGTTTTTT
>TRBV11-3|TRBD1|15|once|TRBJ1-3
CASSFGTGAGNTIYF
TGTGCCAGCAGCTTCGGGACAGGGGCTGGAAACACCATATATTTT
>TRBV18|TRBD1|17|NA|TRBJ1-5
CASSPSQGQGSREPQHF
TGTGCCAGCTCACCCTCTCAGGGACAGGGGTCACGGGAGCCCCAGCATTTT
>TRBV12-5|NA|20|NA|TRBJ1-6
CASGFPCFRAPGRDNSPLHF
TGTGCTAGTGGTTTCCCTTGTTTCCGGGCTCCGGGGAGGGATAATTCACCCCTCCACTTT
>TRBV19|NA|15|NA|TRBJ2-3
CASSMRGVSTDTQYF
TGTGCCAGTAGTATGCGCGGCGTATCCACAGATACGCAGTATTTT
>TRBV7-2|NA|15|few|TRBJ2-7
CASSLSNAGRYEQYF
TGTGCCAGCAGCTTATCGAATGCAGGGCGGTACGAGCAGTACTTC
>TRBV10-3|TRBD1|16|NA|TRBJ1-2
CAISTGTGAANYGYTF
TGTGCCATCAGCACCGGGACAGGGGCAGCTAACTATGGCTACACCTTC
>TRBV28|TRBD1|14|NA|TRBJ1-1
CAAFTGGANTEAFF
TGTGCAGCGTTCACAGGGGGCGCAAACACTGAAGCTTTCTTT
>TRBV12-2|NA|14|NA|TRBJ1-4
CASRLAETNEKLFF
TGTGCAAGTCGCTTGGCGGAAACTAATGAAAAACTGTTTTTT
>TRBV7-8|NA|13|NA|TRBJ1-2
CASSLNRANGYTF
TGTGCCAGCAGCTTGAACAGGGCTAATGGCTACACCTTC
>TRBV5-1|TRBD1|14|NA|TRBJ1-4
CASSQGQGNEKLFF
TGCGCCAGCAGCCAGGGACAGGGAAATGAAAAACTGTTTTTT
>TRBV6-5|NA|16|NA|TRBJ1-2
CASSYSSRGEDYGYTF
TGTGCCAGCAGCTACTCTTCCCGGGGGGAGGACTATGGCTACACCTTC
>TRBV27|NA|15|NA|TRBJ2-3
CASSLSQGRTDTQYF
TGTGCCAGCAGTTTATCGCAGGGGCGCACAGATACGCAGTATTTT
>TRBV14|NA|15|NA|TRBJ1-2
CASSQGGRGRYGYTF
TGTGCCAGCAGCCAAGGCGGACGGGGGAGGTATGGCTACACCTTC
>TRBV5-5|NA|16|NA|TRBJ2-7
CASSLEWASSGYEQYF
TGTGCCAGCAGCTTGGAGTGGGCTAGCTCGGGCTACGAGCAGTACTTC
>TRBV6-5|NA|15|NA|TRBJ1-2
CASNPGGGGVYGYTF
TGTGCCAGCAACCCCGGAGGTGGGGGGGTCTATGGCTACACCTTC
>TRBV5-3|TRBD1|14|NA|TRBJ1-1
CAGRGGGGGTEAFF
TGTGCCGGTAGAGGAGGGGGCGGTGGCACTGAAGCTTTCTTT
>TRBV30|TRBD2|16|NA|TRBJ2-7
CAWSTKIAGVDHEQYF
TGTGCCTGGAGCACAAAGATAGCGGGAGTTGACCACGAGCAGTACTTC